These 20 T cell receptor beta chains share one sample of origin, sequenced in a study of CD8 T cells in Susac syndrome. cDNA came from around 0.5 to 1 ug RNA primed by random hexamers. MiXCR was run by TCRdb on the immunoSEQ multiplex PCR reads, yielding one entry per CDR3 protein. Of fewer than 85,000 distinct CDR3 sequences in the sample, approximately 94% were seen once. The sample consisted of CD8+ T cells from PBMCs. These receptors all come from a human donor with Susac syndrome.

The chain employs TRBV20-1 and TRBJ2-1; possible D gene TRBD2, 7 bases. V was pared by 3 bases and J by 4 bases, with 13 bases between. CDR1 DFQATT and CDR2 SNEGSKA come from the germline V gene (reference sequence). This CDR3 has 14 amino acids. The CDR3 coding sequence is TGCAGTGCTAGCTGGGGGGGCACTTACAATGAGCAGTTCTTC. Amino acid sequence: CSASWGGTYNEQFF.

The chain combines TRBV28 with TRBJ1-1; D may be TRBD1 (5 bases). CDR3 length equals 15 residues. Germline V gene lookup returns CDR1 MDHEN and CDR2 SYDVKM. The V gene lost 0 bases and the J gene lost 3 bases, with 11 bases spanning the gap. CDR3 in amino acids: CASSLWGRRDTEAFF. For the CDR3, the DNA is TGTGCCAGCAGTTTATGGGGACGGCGGGACACTGAAGCTTTCTTT.

The V call is TRBV5-1, the J call TRBJ2-7; 7 bases map to TRBD2. The trim removed 0 bases at V and 3 bases at J, leaving 3 bases unmatched. Germline CDR1 reads SGHRS; CDR2 reads YFSETQ. The CDR3 runs 14 residues. This chain's CDR3 is CASSLEGEGYEQYF. CDR3 nucleotides: TGCGCCAGCAGCTTGGAAGGGGAGGGCTACGAGCAGTACTTC.

The chain is built from TRBV6-5 and TRBJ2-5; D gene unclear. This CDR3 has 17 amino acids. Trimming cost V 0 bases and J 2 bases, with 16 bases left between them. Germline V lookup: CDR1 MNHEY, CDR2 SVGAGI. CDR3 loop: CASSYSATRRTQETQYF. The CDR3, as DNA: TGTGCCAGCAGTTACTCCGCAACGAGGCGAACTCAAGAGACCCAGTACTTC.

V gene TRBV4-1 combines with J gene TRBJ1-1; D is ambiguous. Trimming removed 4 bases from V and 1 base from J, with 10 bases in between. CDR3 length equals 14 residues. Germline V CDR1 and CDR2: MGHRA, YSYEKL. CDR3 in DNA: TGCGCCAGCAGCCTCTCATGGGCGAACACTGAAGCTTTCTTT. Translated, it gives CASSLSWANTEAFF.

The chain couples TRBV9 to TRBJ2-2; D might be TRBD1 or TRBD2, each matching 6 bases. Germline V gene lookup returns CDR1 SGDLS and CDR2 YYNGEE. V was cut by 0 bases and J by 9 bases, with 9 bases left in between. The CDR3 totals 13 residues. The CDR3 sequence is CASSVGGARELFF. As DNA, the CDR3 is TGTGCCAGCAGCGTAGGGGGGGCCCGGGAGCTGTTTTTT.

The sample holds one count of this clonotype. Written as DNA, the CDR3 is TGTGCCATCAGTGAGTCCTATAGCGGGGGGCATCAAGAGACCCAGTACTTC. Protein: CAISESYSGGHQETQYF. This rearrangement joins TRBV10-3 to TRBJ2-5; 10 bases line up with TRBD2. This CDR3 spans 17 amino acids. The germline V gene has CDR1 ENHRY and CDR2 SYGVKD. J was trimmed by 2 bases and V by 0 bases; bases with no gene match: 6.

The rearrangement joins TRBV23-1 to TRBJ2-3; D is uncertain. TRBV23-1 is noted as an ORF with a role that remains uncertain. Trimming pared 0 bases from V and 3 bases from J, leaving 1 base between. The CDR3 is 12 amino acids. Here the CDR3 reads CASSQSTDTQYF. CDR3 bases: TGCGCCAGCAGTCAATCTACAGATACGCAGTATTTT.

The V gene is TRBV27, the J gene TRBJ1-4; TRBD1 matches at 7 bases. Per germline, CDR1 MNHEY and CDR2 SMNVEV (reference sequence). CDR3 length equals 16 residues. The V gene end was trimmed by 2 bases and the J gene end by 1 base; junction bases not matched to a gene: 4. The CDR3 region has the DNA TGTGCCAGCAGTTTAAACAGGGGAAAAACTAATGAAAAACTGTTTTTT. Translating gives CASSLNRGKTNEKLFF.

The CDR3 is CASSSQGPPETQYF. The CDR3, as DNA: TGTGCCAGCAGCTCACAGGGGCCCCCAGAGACCCAGTACTTC. The chain carries TRBV5-6 and TRBJ2-5; 7 bases fit TRBD1. This CDR3 contains 14 residues. The germline V gene encodes CDR1 SGHDT and CDR2 YYEEEE. V lost 3 bases and J lost 4; bases outside the gene matches: 6.

This chain uses TRBV9 with TRBJ2-5; possible D gene TRBD1, 5 bases. Trimming pared 3 bases from V and 2 bases from J, leaving 8 bases between. This CDR3 comprises 13 residues. Germline-derived CDR1 and CDR2 are SGDLS and YYNGEE. CDR3 bases: TGTGCCAGCAGCGAGACAGCTCAAGAGACCCAGTACTTC. Translation: CASSETAQETQYF.

J is TRBJ1-1 and V is TRBV9; 10 bases line up with TRBD1. CDR3 length: 14 amino acids. Trimming at V came to 4 bases and at J to 5 bases, leaving 5 bases not matched to a gene. Germline CDR1 and CDR2: SGDLS and YYNGEE. The CDR3 is CASSPGTGATEAFF. CDR3 sequence (DNA): TGTGCCAGCAGCCCGGGGACAGGGGCAACTGAAGCTTTCTTT.

The chain combines TRBV18 with TRBJ1-1; D gene uncertain. Germline CDR1 reads KGHSH; CDR2 reads LQKENI. Deletions cut 0 bases from V and 8 bases from J, with 19 bases between. The CDR3 consists of 16 residues. The CDR3 protein is CASSPPDAYARLEAFF. Written as DNA, the CDR3 is TGTGCCAGCTCACCACCGGACGCTTACGCCCGACTCGAAGCTTTCTTT.

This rearrangement joins TRBV2 to TRBJ2-7, with TRBD1 matching 7 bases. CDR1 and CDR2 from the germline V gene are SNHLY and FYNNEI. The CDR3 totals 13 residues. V lost 8 bases, J lost 3 bases, and 7 bases stayed unmatched. DNA of the CDR3: TGTGCCAGCGTGAGACAGGGTATCTACGAGCAGTACTTC. Translated: CASVRQGIYEQYF.

The chain recombines TRBV4-1 with TRBJ2-3; the D gene could be TRBD1 or TRBD2 (5 bases each). The germline CDR1 and CDR2 sequences are MGHRA and YSYEKL. V was pared by 4 bases and J by 2 bases, with 22 bases between. CDR3 length: 18 residues. The CDR3 DNA reads TGCGCCAGCAGCCTCGGCTCGATGGGACCCCGGTTCACAGATACGCAGTATTTT. Translated: CASSLGSMGPRFTDTQYF.

The V call is TRBV20-1, the J call TRBJ1-1; D uncertain. CDR1 is DFQATT, CDR2 SNEGSKA, per germline (reference sequence). The CDR3 is made up of 14 amino acids. Trimming stripped 4 bases from V and 0 bases from J, with 12 bases between. CDR3 loop: CSATGTTVNTEAFF. The CDR3 DNA reads as TGCAGTGCTACAGGAACGACGGTGAACACTGAAGCTTTCTTT.

The chain is built from TRBV5-1 and TRBJ2-2, with D hard to call. The germline V gene has CDR1 SGHRS and CDR2 YFSETQ. The CDR3 is 16 amino acids. V was shortened by 4 bases and J by 4 bases, with 17 bases between the two germline ends. The CDR3 DNA sequence: TGCGCCAGCAGCCCATTACCCGACACATCCACCGGGGAGCTGTTTTTT. It yields the protein CASSPLPDTSTGELFF.

This clonotype was found a few times. This rearrangement joins TRBV6-5 to TRBJ1-2; a weak D match, TRBD1 (5 bases). Germline V gene data show CDR1 as MNHEY and CDR2 as SVGAGI. V was pared by 6 bases and J by 4 bases, with 15 bases between. The CDR3 runs 14 residues. The CDR3 here is CASSPGQGGYGYTF. Here the CDR3 DNA reads TGTGCCAGCAGCCCCGGGCAGGGAGGCTATGGCTACACCTTC.

V is TRBV7-9 and J is TRBJ2-5; perhaps TRBD2 as D (5 bases). V was cut by 5 bases and J by 1 base, with 14 bases left in between. CDR1 is SEHNR and CDR2 is FQNEAQ in the germline V gene (reference sequence). The CDR3 length is 15 residues. CDR3 sequence (DNA): TGTGCCAGCAGCCCACCGAGCGGAGCCCAAGAGACCCAGTACTTC. Translating gives CASSPPSGAQETQYF.

The gene calls are TRBV5-1 and TRBJ2-5; the match to TRBD1 covers 8 bases. Germline V gives CDR1 SGHRS, CDR2 YFSETQ. V gave up 7 bases and J gave up 4 bases; unmatched junction bases: 12. This CDR3 has 15 amino acids. CDR3 in amino acids: CASRQAGGGLETQYF. CDR3 nucleotides: TGCGCCAGCCGCCAGGCAGGGGGCGGATTAGAGACCCAGTACTTC.